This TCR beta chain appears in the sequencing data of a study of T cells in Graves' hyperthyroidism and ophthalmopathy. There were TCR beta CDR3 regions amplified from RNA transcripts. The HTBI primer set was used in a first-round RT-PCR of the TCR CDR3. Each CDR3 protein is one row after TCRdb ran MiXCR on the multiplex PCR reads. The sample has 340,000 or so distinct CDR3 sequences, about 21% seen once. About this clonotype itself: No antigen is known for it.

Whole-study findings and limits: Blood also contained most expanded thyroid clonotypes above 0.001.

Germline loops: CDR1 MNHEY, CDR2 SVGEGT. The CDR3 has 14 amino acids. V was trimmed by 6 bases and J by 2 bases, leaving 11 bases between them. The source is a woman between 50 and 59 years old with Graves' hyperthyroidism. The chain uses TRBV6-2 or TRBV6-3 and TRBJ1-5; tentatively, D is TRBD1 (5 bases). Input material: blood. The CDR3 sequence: CASRGTQGNQPQHF. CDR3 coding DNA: TGTGCCAGCAGGGGGACCCAGGGCAATCAGCCCCAGCATTTT.